Below, 3 T cell receptor beta chains from the same sample are listed, as sequenced in a study of blood T cell repertoires in COVID-19. The data were produced by immunoSEQ multiplex PCR, yet TCRdb's version contains in-frame clones alone and is incomplete. This sample has 100,000 to 150,000 clones; roughly 84% occur once, and the top ten carry roughly 1.1%. Sequenced material: peripheral blood. The source is a woman older than 75 with acute or convalescent COVID-19.

The V and J genes are TRBV18 and TRBJ1-1; the D gene is possibly TRBD1 (6 bases). Trimming removed 4 bases from V and 3 bases from J, with 12 bases in between. Per germline, CDR1 KGHSH and CDR2 LQKENI. This CDR3 is 14 amino acids long. The CDR3 region is CASSLIGGDTEAFF. Written as DNA, the CDR3 is TGTGCCAGCTCACTAATAGGGGGGGACACTGAAGCTTTCTTT.

The chain uses TRBV28 and TRBJ2-3, with TRBD2 matching 8 bases. The germline gives CDR1 MDHEN, CDR2 SYDVKM. This CDR3 spans 15 amino acids. V shed 3 bases, J shed 3 bases, and the junction held 5 bases outside the gene matches. The CDR3 DNA follows: TGTGCCAGCAGTTTTTCTAGCGGGCCAACAGATACGCAGTATTTT. This gives the protein CASSFSSGPTDTQYF.

The V call is TRBV3-1 (or the pseudogene TRBV3-2), the J call TRBJ1-5; D gene unclear. The germline CDR1 and CDR2 sequences are LGHDT and YNNKEL (reference sequence). The CDR3 extends over 12 amino acids. V was pared by 3 bases and J by 4 bases, with 4 bases between. The CDR3 loop reads CASSHPNQPQHF. CDR3 bases: TGTGCCAGCAGCCACCCTAATCAGCCCCAGCATTTT.